Listed below are T cell receptor beta chains from one sample, sequenced in a study of cytomegalovirus exposure and HLA in healthy donors. Libraries were prepared by immunoSEQ multiplex PCR; TCRdb keeps only in-frame clonotypes and omits some of them. The sample has 100,000 to 150,000 clones; 65% to 85% are singletons. The sample taken for sequencing was PBMCs. The receptors were sampled from a woman aged 40 to 49 in good health and CMV-seronegative. Both conserved end residues are part of each CDR3. Each record gives: V gene, D gene, CDR3 protein. The D gene is left open where the match is weak.

TRBV27 | TRBD1 | CATEGFGRGRYEQYF
TRBV27 | - | CACSFRGSNQPQHF
TRBV19 | - | CASSPSGQPYGYTF
TRBV15 | - | CATSRVGGETEAFF
TRBV10-3 | - | CAITAGTVAYGYTF
TRBV28 | - | CASSFFWAGETQYF
TRBV7-9 | - | CASSLEQGYSPLHF
TRBV5-1 | TRBD1 | CASSPTGGITNYGYTF
TRBV9 | - | CASSVSGSDNEQFF
TRBV28 | TRBD1 | CASSLLQGAGYEQYF
TRBV7-2 | TRBD1 | CASSLSGTGGVQFF
TRBV7-9 | - | CASSLGTGFGYTF
TRBV30 | - | CAWRTGQNYGYTF
TRBV2 | TRBD1 | CASSEARLGQGRNEQYF
TRBV11-2 | TRBD2 | CASSLGLAAQETQYF
TRBV6-1 | - | CASSGPAKETQYF
TRBV5-5 | TRBD1 | CASSLPGQVSGNTIYF
TRBV7-2 | TRBD2 | CASSAPGTSLTDTQYF
TRBV6-5 | - | CASSTLSGNTDTQYF
TRBV11-2 | TRBD2 | CASSGPSGDITGELFF
TRBV9 | - | CASSNGRSAKNSQYF
TRBV29-1 | - | CSVEEGKGGYTF
TRBV7-6 | TRBD1 | CASSFWTGALANYGYTF
TRBV28 | TRBD2 | CVSSGSGNEQFF
TRBV7-2 | TRBD2 | CASSLERGSYEQYF
TRBV7-6 | TRBD1 | CASSQGVGNQPQHF
TRBV27 | TRBD2 | CAAFREPGGGEQYF
TRBV7-9 | - | CASSRDNYNSPLHF
TRBV6-1 | TRBD1 | CASSREGGIYGYTF
TRBV6-1 | - | CASSGPEGGQYNQPQHF
TRBV18 | - | CASSLGGINEQFF
TRBV6-4 | - | CAKQTTLGGGNQPQHF
TRBV10-3 | TRBD2 | CAISDPTAGGSYEQYF
TRBV5-8 | TRBD2 | CASSLGLASETQYF
TRBV6-6 | - | CASSLDRWGTEAFF
TRBV7-9 | TRBD2 | CASSLTLAEETQYF
TRBV11-1 | TRBD1 | CASSLAGDSLYEQYF
TRBV2 | TRBD1 | CASSAGQGYGYTF
TRBV6-1 | - | CASSDKNRGGSGELFF
TRBV21-1 | - | CASSKGMRGTDTQYF
TRBV28 | TRBD1 | CASSFVARDRGFRGQPQHF
TRBV27 | - | CASSLSSFGSYNEQFF
TRBV2 | TRBD1 | CASSDLNRGEQFF
TRBV6-1 | TRBD1 | CASRLQDREGYEQYF
TRBV30 | - | CAWSRRVSYGYTF
TRBV2 | - | CASRVETLAKNIQYF
TRBV11-2 | - | CASSSSSYEQYF
TRBV7-9 | TRBD1 | CASSLPGQGAGNTIYF
TRBV18 | - | CASSPLSGHMNTEAFF
TRBV30 | - | CAWSVLDIQYF
TRBV5-1 | - | CASSLGQTMNTEAFF
TRBV5-6 | TRBD2 | CASSLGLGGGSIWEFF
TRBV28 | - | CASSSSIRELFF
TRBV6-5 | TRBD2 | CASSPLAGGANEQFF
TRBV30 | - | CAWREVRGNTGELFF
TRBV28 | TRBD2 | CASSLWLAGGHRELFF
TRBV10-3 | - | CAISGSGYEQYF